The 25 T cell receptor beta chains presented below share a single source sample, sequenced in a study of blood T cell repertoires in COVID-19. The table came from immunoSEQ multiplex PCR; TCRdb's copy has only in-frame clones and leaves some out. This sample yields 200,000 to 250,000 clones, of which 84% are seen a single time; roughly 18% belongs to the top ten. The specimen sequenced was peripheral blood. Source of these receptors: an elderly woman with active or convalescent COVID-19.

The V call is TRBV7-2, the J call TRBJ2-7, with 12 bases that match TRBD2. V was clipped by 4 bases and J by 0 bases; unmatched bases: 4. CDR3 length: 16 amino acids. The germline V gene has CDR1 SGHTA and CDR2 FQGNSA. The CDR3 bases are TGTGCCAGCAGCTCGCAGACTAGCGGGAGCTCCTACGAGCAGTACTTC. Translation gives CASSSQTSGSSYEQYF.

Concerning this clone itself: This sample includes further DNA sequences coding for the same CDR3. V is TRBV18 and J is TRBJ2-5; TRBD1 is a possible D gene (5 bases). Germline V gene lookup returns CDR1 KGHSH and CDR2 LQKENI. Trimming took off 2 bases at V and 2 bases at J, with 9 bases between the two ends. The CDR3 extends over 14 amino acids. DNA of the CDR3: TGTGCCAGCTCACCAATGGCAGGGCAAGAGACCCAGTACTTC. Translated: CASSPMAGQETQYF.

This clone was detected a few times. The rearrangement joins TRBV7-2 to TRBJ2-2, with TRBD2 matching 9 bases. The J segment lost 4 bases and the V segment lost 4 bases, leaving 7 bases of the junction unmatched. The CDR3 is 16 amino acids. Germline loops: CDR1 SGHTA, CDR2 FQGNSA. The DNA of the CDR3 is TGTGCCAGCAGCTCGGTAGCGGGAGTAGGCACCGGGGAGCTGTTTTTT. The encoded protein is CASSSVAGVGTGELFF.

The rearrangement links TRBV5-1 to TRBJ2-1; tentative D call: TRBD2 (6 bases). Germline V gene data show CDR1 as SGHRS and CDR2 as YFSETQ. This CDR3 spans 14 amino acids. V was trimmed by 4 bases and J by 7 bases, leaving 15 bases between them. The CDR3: CASSPPGGVNEQFF. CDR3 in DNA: TGCGCCAGCAGCCCCCCCGGAGGGGTAAATGAGCAGTTCTTC.

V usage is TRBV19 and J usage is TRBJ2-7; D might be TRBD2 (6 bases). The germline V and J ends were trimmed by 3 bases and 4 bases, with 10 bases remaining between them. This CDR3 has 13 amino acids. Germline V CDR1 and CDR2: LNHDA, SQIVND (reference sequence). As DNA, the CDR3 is TGTGCCAGTAGTATGGGAGGCCGGTACGAGCAGTACTTC. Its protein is CASSMGGRYEQYF.

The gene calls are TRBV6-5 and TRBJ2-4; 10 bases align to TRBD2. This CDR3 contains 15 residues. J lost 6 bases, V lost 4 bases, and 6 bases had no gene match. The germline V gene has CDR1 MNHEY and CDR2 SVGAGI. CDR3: CASSSRTSGRNIQYF. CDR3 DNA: TGTGCCAGCAGTTCCCGGACTAGCGGCAGAAACATTCAGTACTTC.

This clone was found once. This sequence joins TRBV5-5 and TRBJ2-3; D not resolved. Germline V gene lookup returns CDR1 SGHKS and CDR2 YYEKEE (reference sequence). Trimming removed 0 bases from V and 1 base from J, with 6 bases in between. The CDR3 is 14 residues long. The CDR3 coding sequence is TGTGCCAGCAGCTTGGGTGGAGGCACAGATACGCAGTATTTT. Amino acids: CASSLGGGTDTQYF.

The CDR3 sequence: CASSQETYWGYTF. Written as DNA, the CDR3 is TGTGCCAGCAGCCAAGAAACCTATTGGGGCTACACCTTC. V and J are TRBV4-2 and TRBJ1-2; D ambiguous. The CDR3 is made up of 13 amino acids. V gave up 0 bases and J gave up 8 bases, with 10 bases separating them. Germline V gene lookup returns CDR1 LGHNA and CDR2 YNFKEQ.

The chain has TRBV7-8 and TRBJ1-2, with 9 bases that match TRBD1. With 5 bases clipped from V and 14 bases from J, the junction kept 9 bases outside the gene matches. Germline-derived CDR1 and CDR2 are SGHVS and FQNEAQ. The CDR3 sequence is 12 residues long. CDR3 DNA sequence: TGTGCCAGCAGCGCCACACAGGGGGCGAATACCTTC. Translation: CASSATQGANTF.

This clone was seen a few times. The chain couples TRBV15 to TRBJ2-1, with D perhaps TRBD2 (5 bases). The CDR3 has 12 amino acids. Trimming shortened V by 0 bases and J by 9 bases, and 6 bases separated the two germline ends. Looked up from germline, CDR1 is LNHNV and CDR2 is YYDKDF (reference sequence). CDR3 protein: CATSRDGGEQFF. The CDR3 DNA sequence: TGTGCCACCAGCAGAGATGGAGGTGAGCAGTTCTTC. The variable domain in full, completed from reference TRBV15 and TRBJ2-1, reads DAMVIQNPRYQVTQFGKPVTLSCSQTLNHNVMYWYQQKSSQAPKLLFHYYDKDFNNEADTPDNFQSRRPNTSFCFLDIRSPGLGDTAMYLCATSRDGGEQFFGPGTRLTVL.

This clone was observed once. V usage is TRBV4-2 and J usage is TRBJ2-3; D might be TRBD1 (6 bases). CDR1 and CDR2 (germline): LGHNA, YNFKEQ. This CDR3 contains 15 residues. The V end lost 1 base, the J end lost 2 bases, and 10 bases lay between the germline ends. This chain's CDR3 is CASSQVGADTDTQYF. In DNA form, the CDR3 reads TGTGCCAGCAGCCAAGTGGGGGCCGACACAGATACGCAGTATTTT.

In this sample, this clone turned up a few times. CDR3 sequence (DNA): TGTGCCATCAGGGCCGGGACAGGGGTTAATTCACCCCTCCACTTT. Residues: CAIRAGTGVNSPLHF. The chain joins TRBV10-3 to TRBJ1-6, with 10 nucleotides matching TRBD1. Germline trimming cut 6 bases from V and 6 bases from J; bases unmatched to any gene: 5. CDR3 length: 15 residues. Germline V lookup: CDR1 ENHRY, CDR2 SYGVKD.

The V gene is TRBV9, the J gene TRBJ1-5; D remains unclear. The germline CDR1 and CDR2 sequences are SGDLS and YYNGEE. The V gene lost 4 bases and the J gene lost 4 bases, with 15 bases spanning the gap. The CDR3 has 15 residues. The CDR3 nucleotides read TGTGCCAGCAGCCCCCGGCGGAGGACGAATCAGCCCCAGCATTTT. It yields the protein CASSPRRRTNQPQHF.

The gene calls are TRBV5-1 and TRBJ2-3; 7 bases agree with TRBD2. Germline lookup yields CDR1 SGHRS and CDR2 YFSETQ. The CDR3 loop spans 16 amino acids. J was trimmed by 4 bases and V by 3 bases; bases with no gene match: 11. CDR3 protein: CASSWGGSSHPDTQYF. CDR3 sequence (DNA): TGCGCCAGCAGCTGGGGCGGGAGCTCCCATCCAGATACGCAGTATTTT. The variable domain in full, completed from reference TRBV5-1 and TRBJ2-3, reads KAGVTQTPRYLIKTRGQQVTLSCSPISGHRSVSWYQQTPGQGLQFLFEYFSETQRNKGNFPGRFSGRQFSNSRSEMNVSTLELGDSALYLCASSWGGSSHPDTQYFGPGTRLTVL.

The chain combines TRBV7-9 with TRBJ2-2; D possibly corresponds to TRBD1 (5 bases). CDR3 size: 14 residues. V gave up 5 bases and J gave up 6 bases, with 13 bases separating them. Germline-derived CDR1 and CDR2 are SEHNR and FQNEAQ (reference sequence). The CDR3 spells CASSLMSGSGELFF. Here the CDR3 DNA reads TGTGCCAGCAGCCTGATGTCAGGGTCCGGGGAGCTGTTTTTT. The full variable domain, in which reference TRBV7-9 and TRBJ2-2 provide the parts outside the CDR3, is DTGVSQNPRHKITKRGQNVTFRCDPISEHNRLYWYRQTLGQGPEFLTYFQNEAQLEKSRLLSDRFSAERPKGSFSTLEIQRTEQGDSAMYLCASSLMSGSGELFFGEGSRLTVL.

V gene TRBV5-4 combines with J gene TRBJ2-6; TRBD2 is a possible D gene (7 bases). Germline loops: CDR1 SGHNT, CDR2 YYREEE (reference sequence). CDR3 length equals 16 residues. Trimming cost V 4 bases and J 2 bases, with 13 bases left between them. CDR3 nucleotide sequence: TGTGCCAGCAGCCCGAGGGGGGGCGCTGGGGCCAACGTCCTGACTTTC. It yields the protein CASSPRGGAGANVLTF.

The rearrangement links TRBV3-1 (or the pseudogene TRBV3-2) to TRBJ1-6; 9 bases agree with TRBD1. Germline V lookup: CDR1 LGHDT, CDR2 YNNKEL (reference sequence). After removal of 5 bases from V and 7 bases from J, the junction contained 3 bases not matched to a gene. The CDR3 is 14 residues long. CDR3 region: CASSRDRANSPLHF. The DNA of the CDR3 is TGTGCCAGCAGCAGGGACAGGGCAAATTCACCCCTCCACTTT.

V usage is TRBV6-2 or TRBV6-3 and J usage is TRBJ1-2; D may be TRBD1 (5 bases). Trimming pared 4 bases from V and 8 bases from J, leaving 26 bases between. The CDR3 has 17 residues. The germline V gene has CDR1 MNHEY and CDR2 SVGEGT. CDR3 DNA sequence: TGTGCCAGCAGTTCCCCGGGCAGGGTGGAATCGGCGGGAGGCTACACCTTC. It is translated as CASSSPGRVESAGGYTF.

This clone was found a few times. CDR3: CASSFTGGIMNTEAFF. The CDR3 DNA follows: TGCGCCAGCAGCTTTACAGGGGGGATTATGAACACTGAAGCTTTCTTT. The chain has TRBV5-1 and TRBJ1-1, with 8 bases identical to TRBD1. Germline lookup yields CDR1 SGHRS and CDR2 YFSETQ. V lost 2 bases to trimming and J lost 0 bases; unmatched junction nucleotides: 6. The CDR3 totals 16 residues. Drawing the rest from reference TRBV5-1 and TRBJ1-1, the complete variable domain is KAGVTQTPRYLIKTRGQQVTLSCSPISGHRSVSWYQQTPGQGLQFLFEYFSETQRNKGNFPGRFSGRQFSNSRSEMNVSTLELGDSALYLCASSFTGGIMNTEAFFGQGTRLTVV.

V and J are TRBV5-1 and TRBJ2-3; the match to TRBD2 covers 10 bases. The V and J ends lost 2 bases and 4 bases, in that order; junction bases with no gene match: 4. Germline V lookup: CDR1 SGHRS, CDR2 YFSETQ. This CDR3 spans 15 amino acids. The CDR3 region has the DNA TGCGCCAGCAGCTTAGCGGGGGGGCGGGCAGATACGCAGTATTTT. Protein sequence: CASSLAGGRADTQYF. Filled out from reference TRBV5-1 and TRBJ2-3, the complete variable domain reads KAGVTQTPRYLIKTRGQQVTLSCSPISGHRSVSWYQQTPGQGLQFLFEYFSETQRNKGNFPGRFSGRQFSNSRSEMNVSTLELGDSALYLCASSLAGGRADTQYFGPGTRLTVL.

The CDR3 here is CASSVVRGEVYEQYF. CDR3 DNA: TGTGCCAGCAGCGTCGTCCGCGGGGAGGTCTACGAGCAGTACTTC. The chain is built from TRBV6-6 and TRBJ2-7; TRBD2 might be the D (6 bases). Germline CDR1 and CDR2: MNHNY and SVGAGI (reference sequence). The CDR3 is made up of 15 amino acids. V was clipped by 6 bases and J by 3 bases, with 18 bases between them.

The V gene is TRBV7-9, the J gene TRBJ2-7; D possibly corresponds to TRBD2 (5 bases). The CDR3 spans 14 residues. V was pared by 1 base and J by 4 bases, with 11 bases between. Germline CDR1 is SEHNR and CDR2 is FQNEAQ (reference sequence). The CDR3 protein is CASSLGRTSYEQYF. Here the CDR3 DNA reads TGTGCCAGCAGCTTAGGACGGACTTCGTACGAGCAGTACTTC.

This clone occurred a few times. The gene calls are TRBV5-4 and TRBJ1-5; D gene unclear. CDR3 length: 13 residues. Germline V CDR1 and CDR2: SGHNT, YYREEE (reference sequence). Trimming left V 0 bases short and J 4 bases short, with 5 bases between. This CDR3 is CASSLELNQPQHF. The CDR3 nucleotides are TGTGCCAGCAGCTTGGAACTAAATCAGCCCCAGCATTTT.

CDR3 nucleotide sequence: TGTGCCAGCAGTGAAGCGCCAATGACTAGCGGTTACGAGCAGTACTTC. Translated: CASSEAPMTSGYEQYF. This chain connects TRBV6-1 to TRBJ2-7, with TRBD2 identical over 9 bases. Trimming took 0 bases from V and 4 from J; bases not matched to a gene: 7. The V gene's germline CDR1 is MNHNS and CDR2 SASEGT. The CDR3 extends over 16 amino acids.

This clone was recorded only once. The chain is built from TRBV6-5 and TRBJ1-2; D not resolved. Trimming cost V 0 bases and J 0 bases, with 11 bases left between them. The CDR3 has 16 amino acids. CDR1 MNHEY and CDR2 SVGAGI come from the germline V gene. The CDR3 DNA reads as TGTGCCAGCAGTTACTCTTGGGCGAGCACTAACTATGGCTACACCTTC. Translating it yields CASSYSWASTNYGYTF.